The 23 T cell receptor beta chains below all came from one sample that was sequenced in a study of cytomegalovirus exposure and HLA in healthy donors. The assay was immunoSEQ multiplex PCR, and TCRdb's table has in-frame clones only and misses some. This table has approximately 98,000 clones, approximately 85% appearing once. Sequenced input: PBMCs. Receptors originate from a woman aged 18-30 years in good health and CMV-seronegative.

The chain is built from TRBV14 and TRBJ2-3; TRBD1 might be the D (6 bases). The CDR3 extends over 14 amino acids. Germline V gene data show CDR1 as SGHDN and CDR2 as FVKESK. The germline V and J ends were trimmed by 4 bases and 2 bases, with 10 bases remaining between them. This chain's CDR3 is CASSRGQNTDTQYF. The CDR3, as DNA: TGTGCCAGCAGCCGTGGACAGAACACAGATACGCAGTATTTT.

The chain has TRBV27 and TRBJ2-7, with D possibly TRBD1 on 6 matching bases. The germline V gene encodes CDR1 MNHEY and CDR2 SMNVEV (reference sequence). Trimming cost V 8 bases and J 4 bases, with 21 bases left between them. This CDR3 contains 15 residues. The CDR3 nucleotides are TGTGCCAGCGGGATTCCGGGACAACTAATATACGAGCAGTACTTC. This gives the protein CASGIPGQLIYEQYF.

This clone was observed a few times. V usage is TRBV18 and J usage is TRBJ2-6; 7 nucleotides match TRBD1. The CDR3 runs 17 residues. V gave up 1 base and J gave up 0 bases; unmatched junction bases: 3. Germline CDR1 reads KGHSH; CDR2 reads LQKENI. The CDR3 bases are TGTGCCAGCTCACCACTGGGACAGAGCTCTGGGGCCAACGTCCTGACTTTC. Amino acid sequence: CASSPLGQSSGANVLTF.

The CDR3 loop reads CASREKVTGWRAYNSPLHF. The CDR3 bases are TGTGCCAGCAGGGAAAAGGTGACAGGGTGGAGAGCCTATAATTCACCCCTCCACTTT. The chain uses TRBV2 and TRBJ1-6, with 7 nucleotides matching TRBD1. The germline V gene has CDR1 SNHLY and CDR2 FYNNEI. J was trimmed by 2 bases and V by 6 bases; bases with no gene match: 16. The length of the CDR3 is 19 residues.

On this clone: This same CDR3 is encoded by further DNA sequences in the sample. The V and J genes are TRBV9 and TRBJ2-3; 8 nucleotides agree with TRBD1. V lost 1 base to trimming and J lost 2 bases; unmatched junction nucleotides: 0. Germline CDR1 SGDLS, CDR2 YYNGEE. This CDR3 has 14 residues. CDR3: CASSVQGATDTQYF. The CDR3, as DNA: TGTGCCAGCAGCGTACAGGGGGCCACAGATACGCAGTATTTT.

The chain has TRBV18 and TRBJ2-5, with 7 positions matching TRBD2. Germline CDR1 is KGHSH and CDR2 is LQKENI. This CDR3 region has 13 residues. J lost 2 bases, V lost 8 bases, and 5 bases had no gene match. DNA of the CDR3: TGTGCCAGCCTTGCTAGCGGTCAAGAGACCCAGTACTTC. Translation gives CASLASGQETQYF.

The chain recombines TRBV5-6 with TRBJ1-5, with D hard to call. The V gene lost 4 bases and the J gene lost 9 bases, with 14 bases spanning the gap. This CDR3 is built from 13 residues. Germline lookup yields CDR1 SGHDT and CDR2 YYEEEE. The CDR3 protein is CASSGGGIWPQHF. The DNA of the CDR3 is TGTGCCAGCAGCGGCGGCGGTATTTGGCCCCAGCATTTT.

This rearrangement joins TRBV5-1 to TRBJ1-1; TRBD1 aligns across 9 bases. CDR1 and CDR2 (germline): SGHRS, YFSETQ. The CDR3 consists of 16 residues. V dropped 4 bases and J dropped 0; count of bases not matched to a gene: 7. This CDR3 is CASSQAGQGLNTEAFF. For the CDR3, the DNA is TGCGCCAGCAGCCAGGCGGGACAGGGATTGAACACTGAAGCTTTCTTT. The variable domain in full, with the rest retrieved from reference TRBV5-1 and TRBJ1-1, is KAGVTQTPRYLIKTRGQQVTLSCSPISGHRSVSWYQQTPGQGLQFLFEYFSETQRNKGNFPGRFSGRQFSNSRSEMNVSTLELGDSALYLCASSQAGQGLNTEAFFGQGTRLTVV.

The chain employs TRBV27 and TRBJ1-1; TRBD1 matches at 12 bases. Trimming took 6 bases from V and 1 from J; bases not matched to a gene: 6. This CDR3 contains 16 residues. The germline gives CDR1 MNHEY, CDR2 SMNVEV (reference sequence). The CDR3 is CASSRDRGHPNTEAFF. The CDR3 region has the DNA TGTGCCAGCAGCCGGGACAGGGGGCACCCGAACACTGAAGCTTTCTTT.

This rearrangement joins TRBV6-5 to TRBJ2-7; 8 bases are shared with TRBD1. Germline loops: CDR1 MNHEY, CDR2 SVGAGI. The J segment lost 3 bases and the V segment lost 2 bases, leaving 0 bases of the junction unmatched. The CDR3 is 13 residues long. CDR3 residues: CASSYGTGYEQYF. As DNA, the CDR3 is TGTGCCAGCAGTTACGGGACAGGCTACGAGCAGTACTTC.

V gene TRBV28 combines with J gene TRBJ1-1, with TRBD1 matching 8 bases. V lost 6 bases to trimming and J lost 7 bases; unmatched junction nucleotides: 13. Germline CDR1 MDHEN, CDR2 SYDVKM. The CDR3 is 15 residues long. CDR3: CASSHGSRGQGEAFF. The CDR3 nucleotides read TGTGCCAGCAGCCACGGGTCCAGGGGGCAGGGTGAAGCTTTCTTT.

The CDR3 loop reads CASSEQGGKLFF. CDR3 nucleotides: TGCGCCAGCAGTGAACAGGGTGGGAAACTGTTTTTT. The genes are TRBV10-2 and TRBJ1-4; tentative D call: TRBD1 (6 bases). The CDR3 is 12 residues long. Trimming pared 3 bases from V and 11 bases from J, leaving 10 bases between. CDR1 is WSHSY and CDR2 is SAAADI in the germline V gene.

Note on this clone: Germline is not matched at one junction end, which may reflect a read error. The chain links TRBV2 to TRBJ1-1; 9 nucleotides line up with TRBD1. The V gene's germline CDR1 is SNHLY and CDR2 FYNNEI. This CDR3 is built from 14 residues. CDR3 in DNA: TGTGCCAGCAGGGAAGTGGGGACAGGGACTGAAGCTTTCTTT. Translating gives CASREVGTGTEAFF.

Here the CDR3 DNA reads TGTGCCAGCAGTGGGGCAGGGGGCATCAATCAGCCCCAGCATTTT. It encodes CASSGAGGINQPQHF. V usage is TRBV2 and J usage is TRBJ1-5; 8 nucleotides line up with TRBD1. V shed 4 bases, J shed 3 bases, and the junction held 5 bases outside the gene matches. The CDR3 runs to 15 residues. Germline CDR1 and CDR2: SNHLY and FYNNEI. The variable domain in full, with the rest retrieved from reference TRBV2 and TRBJ1-5, is EPEVTQTPSHQVTQMGQEVILRCVPISNHLYFYWYRQILGQKVEFLVSFYNNEISEKSEIFDDQFSVERPDGSNFTLKIRSTKLEDSAMYFCASSGAGGINQPQHFGDGTRLSIL.

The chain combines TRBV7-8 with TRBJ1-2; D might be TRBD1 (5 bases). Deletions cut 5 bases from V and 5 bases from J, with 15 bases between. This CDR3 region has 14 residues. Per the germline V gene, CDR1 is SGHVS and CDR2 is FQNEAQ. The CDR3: CASSPRDGQYGYTF. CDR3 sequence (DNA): TGTGCCAGCAGCCCGCGGGACGGGCAATATGGCTACACCTTC. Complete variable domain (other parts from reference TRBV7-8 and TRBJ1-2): GAGVSQSPRYKVAKRGQDVALRCDPISGHVSLFWYQQALGQGPEFLTYFQNEAQLDKSGLPSDRFFAERPEGSVSTLKIQRTQQEDSAVYLCASSPRDGQYGYTFGSGTRLTVV.

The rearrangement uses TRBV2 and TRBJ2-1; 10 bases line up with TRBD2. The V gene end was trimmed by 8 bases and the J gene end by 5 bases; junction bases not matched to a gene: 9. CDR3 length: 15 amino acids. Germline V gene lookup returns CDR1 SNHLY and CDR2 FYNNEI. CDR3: CASQFQRGGHNEQFF. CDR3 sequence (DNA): TGTGCCAGCCAATTCCAGCGGGGGGGCCACAATGAGCAGTTCTTC.

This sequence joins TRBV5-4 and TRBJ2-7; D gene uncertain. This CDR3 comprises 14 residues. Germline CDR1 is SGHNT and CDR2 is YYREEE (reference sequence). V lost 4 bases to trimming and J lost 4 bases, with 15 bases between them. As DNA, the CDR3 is TGTGCCAGCAGCCCCTATGTCGGTAGTTACGAGCAGTACTTC. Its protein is CASSPYVGSYEQYF.

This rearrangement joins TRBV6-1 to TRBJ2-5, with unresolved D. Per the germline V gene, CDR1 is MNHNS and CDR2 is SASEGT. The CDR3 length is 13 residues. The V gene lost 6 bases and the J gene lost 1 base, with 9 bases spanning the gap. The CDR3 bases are TGTGCCAGCAGGCCTACTTTCCAAGAGACCCAGTACTTC. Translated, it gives CASRPTFQETQYF.

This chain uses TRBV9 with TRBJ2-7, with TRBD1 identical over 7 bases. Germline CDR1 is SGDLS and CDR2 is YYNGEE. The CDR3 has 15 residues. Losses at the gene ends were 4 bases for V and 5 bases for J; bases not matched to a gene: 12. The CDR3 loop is CASSRGGPTGDEQYF. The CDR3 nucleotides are TGTGCCAGCAGCCGAGGGGGCCCTACCGGGGACGAGCAGTACTTC.

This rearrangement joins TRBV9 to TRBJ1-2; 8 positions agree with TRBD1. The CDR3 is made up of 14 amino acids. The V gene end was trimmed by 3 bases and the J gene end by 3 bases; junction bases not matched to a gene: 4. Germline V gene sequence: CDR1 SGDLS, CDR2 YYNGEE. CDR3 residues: CASSAGQGDYGYTF. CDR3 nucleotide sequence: TGTGCCAGCAGCGCAGGACAGGGTGACTATGGCTACACCTTC.

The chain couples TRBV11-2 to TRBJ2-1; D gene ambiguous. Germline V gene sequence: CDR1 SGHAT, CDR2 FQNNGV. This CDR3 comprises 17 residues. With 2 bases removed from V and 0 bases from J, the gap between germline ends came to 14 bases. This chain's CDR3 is CASSLRGPPSSYNEQFF. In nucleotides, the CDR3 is TGTGCCAGCAGCTTACGCGGTCCCCCGAGCTCCTACAATGAGCAGTTCTTC.

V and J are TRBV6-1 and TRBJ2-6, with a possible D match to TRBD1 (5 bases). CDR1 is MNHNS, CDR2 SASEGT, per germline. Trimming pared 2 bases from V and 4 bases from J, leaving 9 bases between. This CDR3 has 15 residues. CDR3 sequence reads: CASSETGSGANVLTF. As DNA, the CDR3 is TGTGCCAGCAGTGAAACAGGCAGCGGGGCCAACGTCCTGACTTTC.

The CDR3 is CATALRQALSGYTF. DNA of the CDR3: TGTGCCACCGCCCTTAGACAGGCGTTGTCGGGCTACACCTTC. The rearrangement uses TRBV28 and TRBJ1-2; TRBD1 is a possible D gene (6 bases). Germline V gene sequence: CDR1 MDHEN, CDR2 SYDVKM. V dropped 10 bases and J dropped 8 bases, with 23 bases sitting between them. The CDR3 has 14 amino acids.